The clone carrying this T cell receptor beta chain was recorded many times. No antigen is known for it. Germline values: CDR1 SEHNR, CDR2 FQNEAQ (reference sequence). J lost 5 bases, V lost 2 bases, and 4 bases had no gene match. This CDR3 spans 16 amino acids. Patients were all untreated before their thyroid surgery. The sample comes from a study of metastatic and nonmetastatic thyroid tumors. Study conclusions and caveats: In both blood and tumor samples, TCR beta diversity was reported significantly higher for malignant than benign nodules.

MiXCR re-clonotyped the PCR reads for TCRdb. The sample has 6,500 to 8,500 clones, about 23% seen once. The V call is TRBV7-9, the J call TRBJ2-1, with TRBD2 matching 12 bases. The source of this sequence is a female donor with papillary thyroid cancer or a benign thyroid nodule (not recorded which). Some clones in this sample may be carry-over from other donors' samples. Source material: tumor tissue. The CDR3 protein is CASSLIRLAGDNEQFF. In nucleotides, the CDR3 is TGTGCCAGCAGCTTAATAAGACTAGCGGGAGACAATGAGCAGTTCTTC.